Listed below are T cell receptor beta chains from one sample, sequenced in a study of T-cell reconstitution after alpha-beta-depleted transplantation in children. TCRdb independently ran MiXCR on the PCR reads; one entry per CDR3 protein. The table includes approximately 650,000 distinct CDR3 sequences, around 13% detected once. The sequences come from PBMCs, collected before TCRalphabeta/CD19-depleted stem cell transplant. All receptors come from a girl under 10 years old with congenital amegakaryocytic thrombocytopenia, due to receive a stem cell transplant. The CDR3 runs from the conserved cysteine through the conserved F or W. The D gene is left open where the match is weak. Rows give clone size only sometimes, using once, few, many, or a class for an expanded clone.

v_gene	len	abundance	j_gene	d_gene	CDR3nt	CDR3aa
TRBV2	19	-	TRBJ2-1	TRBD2	TGTGCCAGCTGTTACGGACTAGCGGGAGAGGGGGGTGGCTACAATGAGCAGTTCTTC	CASCYGLAGEGGGYNEQFF
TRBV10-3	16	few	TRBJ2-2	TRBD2	TGTGCCATCAGGCGAGGGACTAGCGGGAGAGCCGGGGAGCTGTTTTTT	CAIRRGTSGRAGELFF
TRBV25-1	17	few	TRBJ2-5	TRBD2	TGTGCCAGCAGTGAATCCGGCGGGAGGGCTTTCCAAGAGACCCAGTACTTC	CASSESGGRAFQETQYF
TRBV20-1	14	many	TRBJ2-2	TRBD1	TGCAGTGCTAGTCAGGGGGCGAACACCGGGGAGCTGTTTTTT	CSASQGANTGELFF
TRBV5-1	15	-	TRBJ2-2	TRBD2	TGCGCCAGCAGCTCCACTAGCGCGGGCACCGGGGAGCTGTTTTTT	CASSSTSAGTGELFF
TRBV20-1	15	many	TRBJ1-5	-	TGCAGTGCTAGGGATCATCTTCGTCCCCTGCAGCCCCAGCATTTT	CSARDHLRPLQPQHF
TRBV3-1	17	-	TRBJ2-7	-	TGTGCCAGCAGCCCTACCCAGGGTAGCATCGTATTCCACGAGCAGTACTTC	CASSPTQGSIVFHEQYF
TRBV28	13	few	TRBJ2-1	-	TGTGCCAGCAGTCCTTCTGGGGGCGATGAGCAGTTCTTC	CASSPSGGDEQFF
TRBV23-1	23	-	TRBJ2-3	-	TGCGCCAGCAGTCCCGTGGTGTCAGACCCTCCTCCGGGGAATACGGGTTTCACAGATACGCAGTATTTT	CASSPVVSDPPPGNTGFTDTQYF
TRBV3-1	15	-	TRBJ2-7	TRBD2	TGTGCCAGCAGCCAGAGCGGACTAGCGGGAGCCGGGCAGTACTTC	CASSQSGLAGAGQYF
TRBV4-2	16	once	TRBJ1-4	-	TGTGCCAGCAGCCAAGAGGTGAAGGGCGCTCTTGAAAAACTGTTTTTT	CASSQEVKGALEKLFF
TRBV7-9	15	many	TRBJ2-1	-	TGTGCCAGCACCCTTTGGAGGAGCTCCTACAATGAGCAGTTCTTC	CASTLWRSSYNEQFF
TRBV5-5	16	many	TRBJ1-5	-	TGTGCCAGCAGCGCTGGAGACACGTATAGCAATCAGCCCCAGCATTTT	CASSAGDTYSNQPQHF
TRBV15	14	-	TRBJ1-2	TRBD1	TGTGCCACCAGGGGACAGGGGGCGGCCTATGGCTACACCTTC	CATRGQGAAYGYTF
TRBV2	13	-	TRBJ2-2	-	TGTGCCAGCAGGGCTCTAGGTGCCGGGGAGCTGTTTTTT	CASRALGAGELFF
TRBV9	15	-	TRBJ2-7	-	TGTGCCAGCAGTACAGGACTGTCGCTCTCCTACGAGCAGTACTTC	CASSTGLSLSYEQYF
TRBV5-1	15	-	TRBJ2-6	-	TGCGCCAGCAGCTCCGGGGTTACCGGGGCCAACGTCCTGACTTTC	CASSSGVTGANVLTF
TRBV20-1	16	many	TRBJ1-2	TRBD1	TGCAGTGCTAGAGATCTCGGAGGGGGCACAGGGGAGGGCTACACCTTC	CSARDLGGGTGEGYTF
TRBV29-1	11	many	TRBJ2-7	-	TGCAGCGTTGAAGCGGGCTACGAGCAGTACTTC	CSVEAGYEQYF
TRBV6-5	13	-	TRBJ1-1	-	-	CASSWGVGTEAIF
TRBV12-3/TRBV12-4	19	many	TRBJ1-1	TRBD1	TGTGCCAGCAGGCCACAGGGGGCTTGGGGTAAATTCATGAACACTGAAGCTTTCTTT	CASRPQGAWGKFMNTEAFF
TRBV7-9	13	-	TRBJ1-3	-	TGTGCCAGCAGTCTAACTCGAGGAAACACCATATATTTT	CASSLTRGNTIYF
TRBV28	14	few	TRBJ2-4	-	TGTGCCAGCAGTACTGACGCTGGCAAAAACATTCAGTACTTC	CASSTDAGKNIQYF
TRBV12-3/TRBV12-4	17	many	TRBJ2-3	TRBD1	TGTGCCAGCATTCTCGATTCGGGACAGGGGAACACAGATACGCAGTATTTT	CASILDSGQGNTDTQYF
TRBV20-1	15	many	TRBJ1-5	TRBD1	TGCAGTGCTAGAGTGGGGACAGGGAGGAACCAGCCCCAGCATTTT	CSARVGTGRNQPQHF
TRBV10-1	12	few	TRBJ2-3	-	TGCGCCAGCAGTGAGTCGATAGATACGCAGTATTTT	CASSESIDTQYF
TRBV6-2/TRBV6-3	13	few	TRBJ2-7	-	TGTGCCAGCAGTTACAACATCGCCTACGAGCAGTACTTC	CASSYNIAYEQYF
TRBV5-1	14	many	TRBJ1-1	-	TGCGCCAGCAGCTTTGGACCGGGAGACACTGAAGCTTTCTTT	CASSFGPGDTEAFF
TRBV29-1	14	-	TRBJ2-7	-	TGCAGCGTCAAGGATCCTTATAGCTCCTACGAGCAGTACTTC	CSVKDPYSSYEQYF
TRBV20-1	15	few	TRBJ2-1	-	TGCAGTGCTAGAGCCCACCGGGGTTTCTACAATGAGCAGTTCTTC	CSARAHRGFYNEQFF
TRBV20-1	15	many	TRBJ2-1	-	TGCAGTGCTAGAGATTTTGTACGAAGATACAATGAGCAGTTCTTC	CSARDFVRRYNEQFF
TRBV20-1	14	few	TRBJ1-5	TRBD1	TGCAGTGCTATGACCGTCAGGGGGGGTCAGCCCCAGCATTTT	CSAMTVRGGQPQHF
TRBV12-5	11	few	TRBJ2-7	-	TGTGCTAGTGGTTTGGACTACGAGCAGTACTTC	CASGLDYEQYF
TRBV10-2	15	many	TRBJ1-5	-	TGCGCCAGCAGTGACAGGCAGTATAGCAATCAGCCCCAGCATTTT	CASSDRQYSNQPQHF
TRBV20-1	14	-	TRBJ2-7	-	TGCAGTGCTAGAGTCGGTGGGAGCATCGACGAGCAGTACTTC	CSARVGGSIDEQYF
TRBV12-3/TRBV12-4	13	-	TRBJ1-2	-	TGTGCCAGCACCGTGGGAAGGAACTATGGCTACACCTTC	CASTVGRNYGYTF